What follows describes a single T cell receptor beta chain. Antigen unknown. The entry originates in a study of blood T cells in healthy people across ages. Per the germline V gene, CDR1 is DFQATT and CDR2 is SNEGSKA (reference sequence). The length of the CDR3 is 13 residues. With V trimmed by 5 bases and J by 5 bases, 4 bases remained unmatched. Study-wide results and limits: Observed TCR beta diversity per million T cells went down as age went up. This fall followed a roughly linear course with age. The authors considered diversity estimates from one million T cells to be underestimates. When set beside aged donors, long-lived donors presented more naive CD4+ cells and higher diversity.

A second PCR, run for roughly 7 to 11 cycles, used a sample-barcoded 5' primer plus a J-beta primer mix. TCRdb redid the calling of the 5' RACE reads with MiXCR, one entry per CDR3 protein. The sample has approximately 810,000 distinct CDR3 sequences; around 26% are singletons. The source is a woman aged 80 or over in good health. The rearrangement joins TRBV20-1 to TRBJ2-3, with TRBD1 matching over 10 bases. Sequenced: blood. The CDR3 sequence: CSAPGQGIDTQYF. In nucleotides, the CDR3 is TGCAGTGCTCCGGGACAGGGGATAGATACGCAGTATTTT.